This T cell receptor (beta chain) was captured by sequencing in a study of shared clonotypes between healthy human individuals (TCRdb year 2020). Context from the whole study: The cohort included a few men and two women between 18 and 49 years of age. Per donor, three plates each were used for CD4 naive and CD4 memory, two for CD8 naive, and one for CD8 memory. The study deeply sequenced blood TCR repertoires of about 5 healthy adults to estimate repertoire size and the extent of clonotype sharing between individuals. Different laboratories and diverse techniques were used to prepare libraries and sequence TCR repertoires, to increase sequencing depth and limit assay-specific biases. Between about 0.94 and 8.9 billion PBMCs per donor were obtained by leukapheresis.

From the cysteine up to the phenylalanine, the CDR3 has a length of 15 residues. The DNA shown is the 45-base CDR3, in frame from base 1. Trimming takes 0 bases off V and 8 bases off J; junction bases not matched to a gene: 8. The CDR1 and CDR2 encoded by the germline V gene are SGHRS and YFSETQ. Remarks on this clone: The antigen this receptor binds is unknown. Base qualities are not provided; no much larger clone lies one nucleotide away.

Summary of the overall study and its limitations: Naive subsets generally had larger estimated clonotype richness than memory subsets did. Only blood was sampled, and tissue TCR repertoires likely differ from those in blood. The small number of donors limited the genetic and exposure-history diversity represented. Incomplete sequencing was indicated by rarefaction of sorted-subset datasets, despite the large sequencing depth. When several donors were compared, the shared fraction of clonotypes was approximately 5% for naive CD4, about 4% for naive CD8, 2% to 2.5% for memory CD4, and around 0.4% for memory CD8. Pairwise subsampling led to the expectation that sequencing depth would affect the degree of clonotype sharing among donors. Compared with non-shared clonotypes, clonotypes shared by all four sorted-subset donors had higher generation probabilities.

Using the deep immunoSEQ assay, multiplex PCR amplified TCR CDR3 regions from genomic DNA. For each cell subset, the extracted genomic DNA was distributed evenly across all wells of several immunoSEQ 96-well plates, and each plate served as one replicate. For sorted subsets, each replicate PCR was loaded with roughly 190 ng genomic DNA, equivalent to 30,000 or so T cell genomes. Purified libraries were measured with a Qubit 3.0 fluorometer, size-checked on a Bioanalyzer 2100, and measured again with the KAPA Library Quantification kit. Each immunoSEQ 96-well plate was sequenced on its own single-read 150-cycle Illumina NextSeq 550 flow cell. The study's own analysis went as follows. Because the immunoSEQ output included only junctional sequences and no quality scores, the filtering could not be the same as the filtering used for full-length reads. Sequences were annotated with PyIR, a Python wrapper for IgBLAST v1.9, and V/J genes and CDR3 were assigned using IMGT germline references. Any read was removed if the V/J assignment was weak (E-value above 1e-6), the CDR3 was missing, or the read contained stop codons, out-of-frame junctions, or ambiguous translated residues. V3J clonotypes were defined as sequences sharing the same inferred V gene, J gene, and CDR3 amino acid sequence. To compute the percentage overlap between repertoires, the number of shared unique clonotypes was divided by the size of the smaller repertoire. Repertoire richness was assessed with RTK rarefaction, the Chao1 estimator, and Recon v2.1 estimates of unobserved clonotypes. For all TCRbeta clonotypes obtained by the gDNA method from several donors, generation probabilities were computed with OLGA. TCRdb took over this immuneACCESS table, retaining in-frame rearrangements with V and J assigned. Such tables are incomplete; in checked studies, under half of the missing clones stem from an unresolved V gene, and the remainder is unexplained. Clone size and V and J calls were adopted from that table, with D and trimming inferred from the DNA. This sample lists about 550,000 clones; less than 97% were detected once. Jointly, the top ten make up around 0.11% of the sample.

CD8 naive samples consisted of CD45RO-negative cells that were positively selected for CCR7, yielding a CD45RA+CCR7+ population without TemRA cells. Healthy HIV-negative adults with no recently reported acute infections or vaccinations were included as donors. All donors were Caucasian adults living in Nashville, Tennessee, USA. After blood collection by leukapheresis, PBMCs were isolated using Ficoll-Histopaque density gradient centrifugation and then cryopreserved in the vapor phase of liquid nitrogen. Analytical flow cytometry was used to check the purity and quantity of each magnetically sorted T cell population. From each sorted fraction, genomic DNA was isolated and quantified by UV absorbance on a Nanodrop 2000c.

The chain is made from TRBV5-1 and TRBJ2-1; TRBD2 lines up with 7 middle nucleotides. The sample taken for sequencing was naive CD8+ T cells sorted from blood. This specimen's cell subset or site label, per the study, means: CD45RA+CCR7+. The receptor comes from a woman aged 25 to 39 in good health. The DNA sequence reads TGCGCCAGCAGCTTGGGGGAGGGCCCTAGGGATGAGCAGTTCTTC. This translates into CASSLGEGPRDEQFF. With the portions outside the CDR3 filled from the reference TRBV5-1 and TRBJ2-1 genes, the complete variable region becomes KAGVTQTPRYLIKTRGQQVTLSCSPISGHRSVSWYQQTPGQGLQFLFEYFSETQRNKGNFPGRFSGRQFSNSRSEMNVSTLELGDSALYLCASSLGEGPRDEQFFGPGTRLTVL.